This TCR beta chain is drawn from a study of shared clonotypes between healthy human individuals. Study-level findings and limits: In contrast to clonotypes shared by all four donors, non-shared clonotypes had lower generation probabilities.

The protocol was immunoSEQ multiplex PCR, while the TCRdb copy is restricted to in-frame clones and leaves out a portion. The data contain more than 2 million clones, approximately 96% of them seen just once; the ten biggest clones take up roughly 0.13%. On this clone: The antigen remains undetermined.

This CDR3 region has 12 residues. The germline CDR1 and CDR2 sequences are MDHEN and SYDVKM. V was shortened by 1 base and J by 5 bases, with 3 bases between the two germline ends. The chain employs TRBV28 and TRBJ2-1; no clear D gene. The specimen was naive CD4+ T cells sorted from blood. The sample's subset: CD45RA+ positively selected. The sequence derives from a man aged 18 to 29 in good health. In DNA form, the CDR3 reads TGTGCCAGCAGTTTATTGGACAATGAGCAGTTCTTC. Amino acid sequence: CASSLLDNEQFF.